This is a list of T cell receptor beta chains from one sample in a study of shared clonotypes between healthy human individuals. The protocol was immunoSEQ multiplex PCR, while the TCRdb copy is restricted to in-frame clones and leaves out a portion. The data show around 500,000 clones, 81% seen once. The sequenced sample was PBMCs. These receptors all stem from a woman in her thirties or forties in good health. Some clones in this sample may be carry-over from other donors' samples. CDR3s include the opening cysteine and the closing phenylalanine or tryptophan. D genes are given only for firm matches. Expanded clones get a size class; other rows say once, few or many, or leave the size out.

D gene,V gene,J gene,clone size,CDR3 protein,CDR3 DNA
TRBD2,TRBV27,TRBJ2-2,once,CASSSLAGPNTGELFF,TGTGCCAGCAGTTCCTTAGCGGGACCGAACACCGGGGAGCTGTTTTTT
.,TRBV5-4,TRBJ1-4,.,CASRANPGPYEKLFF,TGTGCCAGCAGAGCGAATCCCGGACCTTATGAAAAACTGTTTTTT
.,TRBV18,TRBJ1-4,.,CASSPTTQPSYEKLFF,TGTGCCAGCTCACCCACCACCCAGCCCTCTTATGAAAAACTGTTTTTT
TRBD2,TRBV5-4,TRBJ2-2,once,CASSQPQREKTGELFF,TGTGCCAGCAGCCAACCACAGCGGGAGAAAACCGGGGAGCTGTTTTTT
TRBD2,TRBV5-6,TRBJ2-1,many,CASRLLAGVDEQFF,TGTGCCAGCCGGCTGCTAGCGGGAGTGGATGAGCAGTTCTTC
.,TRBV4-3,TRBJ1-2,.,CASSRNLGGSYGYTF,TGCGCCAGCAGCCGGAACTTGGGGGGAAGCTATGGCTACACCTTC
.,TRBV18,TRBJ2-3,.,CASSPFAGTLTDTQYF,TGTGCCAGCTCACCATTTGCGGGAACCCTTACAGATACGCAGTATTTT
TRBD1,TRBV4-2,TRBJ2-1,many,CASSLGTGNSAGAAFGQFF,TGTGCCAGCAGCCTAGGGACAGGGAATTCTGCTGGCGCCGCGTTTGGGCAGTTCTTC
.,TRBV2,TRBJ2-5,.,CASRVDIQETQYF,TGTGCCAGCAGGGTGGATATCCAAGAGACCCAGTACTTC
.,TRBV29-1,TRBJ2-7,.,CSAARERNEQYF,TGCAGCGCCGCAAGGGAGAGAAACGAGCAGTACTTC
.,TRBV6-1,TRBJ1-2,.,CASSEWYDYGYTF,TGTGCCAGCAGTGAATGGTATGACTATGGCTACACCTTC
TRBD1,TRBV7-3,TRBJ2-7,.,CASSPTGVNSYEQYF,TGTGCCAGCAGCCCGACAGGGGTTAATTCCTACGAGCAGTACTTC
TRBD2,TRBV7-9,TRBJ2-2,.,CASSLGLAGVTGELFF,TGTGCCAGCAGCCTTGGACTAGCGGGAGTTACCGGGGAGCTGTTTTTT